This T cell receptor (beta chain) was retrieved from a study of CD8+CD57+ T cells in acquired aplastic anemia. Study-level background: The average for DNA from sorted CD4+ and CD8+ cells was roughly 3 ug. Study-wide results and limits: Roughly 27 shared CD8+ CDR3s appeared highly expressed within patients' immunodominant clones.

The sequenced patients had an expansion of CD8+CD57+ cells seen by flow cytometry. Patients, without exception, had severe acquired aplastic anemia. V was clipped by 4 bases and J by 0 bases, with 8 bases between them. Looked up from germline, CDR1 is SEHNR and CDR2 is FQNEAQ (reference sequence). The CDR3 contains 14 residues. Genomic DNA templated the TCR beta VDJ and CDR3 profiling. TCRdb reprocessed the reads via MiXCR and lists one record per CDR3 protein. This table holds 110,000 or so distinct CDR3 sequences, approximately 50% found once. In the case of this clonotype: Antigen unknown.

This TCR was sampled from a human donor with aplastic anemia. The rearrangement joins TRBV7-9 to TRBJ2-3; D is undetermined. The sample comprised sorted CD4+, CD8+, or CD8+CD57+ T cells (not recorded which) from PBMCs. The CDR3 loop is CASSSPNSTDTQYF. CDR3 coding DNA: TGTGCCAGCAGCTCTCCGAATAGCACAGATACGCAGTATTTT.